This TCR beta chain was captured in a study of T-cell reconstitution after alpha-beta-depleted transplantation in children. Study-wide results and limits: Some patients showed high day-60 TCRbeta diversity, which derived from surviving recipient T cells and thymic progenitors. T-cell numbers and diversity one year post-transplant derived largely from freshly generated T cells. At around two months after transplant, the alpha-beta T cells were reportedly derived from several hundred expanded clones that came from non-depleted graft cells.

For TCRbeta, the library was prepared with unique molecular identifiers. TCRdb reanalysed the PCR reads using MiXCR and keeps one entry per CDR3 protein. There are about a million distinct CDR3 sequences in the sample; roughly 29% occur only once, and over 25% lies in the top ten. A note on this clonotype: The antigen is undetermined.

Germline values: CDR1 SEHNR, CDR2 FQNEAQ (reference sequence). CDR3 length: 15 amino acids. V lost 5 bases and J lost 5, with 17 bases in between. The sample in question was PBMCs, mostly from graft donor cells, obtained 360 days after TCRalphabeta/CD19-depleted stem cell transplant. This TCR derives from a boy in the first two years of life who had a stem cell transplant for SCID, so the T cells may come from the graft donor. The V gene is TRBV7-9, the J gene TRBJ2-3; perhaps TRBD2 as D (5 bases). The CDR3 is CASSPRVGRGDTQYF. The CDR3 region has the DNA TGTGCCAGCAGCCCGCGGGTCGGCCGCGGAGATACGCAGTATTTT.